Below, one T cell receptor beta chain is given with its context. Using a J-beta primer mix together with a sample-barcoded 5' primer, a second PCR was run for roughly 6 to 12 cycles. TCRdb fed the 5' RACE reads into MiXCR, producing one record per CDR3 protein. The repertoire holds around 850,000 distinct CDR3 sequences, around 36% seen once, with over 10% in the top ten. Per-sample yields of isolated PBMCs were at least 7 million. The CDR3 spans 15 residues. J was trimmed by 5 bases and V by 1 base; bases with no gene match: 4. Germline V lookup: CDR1 SGHTA, CDR2 FQGNSA. This sample stems from a study of blood T cells in healthy people across ages.

The rearrangement joins TRBV7-2 to TRBJ2-5; 10 nucleotides line up with TRBD1. The receptor comes from a young man in good health. Sequenced material: blood. DNA of the CDR3: TGTGCCAGCAGCTTAGTTGGGGACAGGGGCGAGACCCAGTACTTC. It specifies CASSLVGDRGETQYF. Full variable domain (remainder filled in from reference TRBV7-2 and TRBJ2-5): GAGVSQSPSNKVTEKGKDVELRCDPISGHTALYWYRQSLGQGLEFLIYFQGNSAPDKSGLPSDRFSAERTGGSVSTLTIQRTQQEDSAVYLCASSLVGDRGETQYFGPGTRLLVL.